This T cell receptor (beta chain) was identified in a study of tumor and adjacent non-tumor tissue in lung cancer (dated by TCRdb to 2016 to 2018). Looking at the study overall: Of the cohort, about a dozen patients had adenocarcinoma, 2 had squamous cell carcinoma and 1 had small cell lung cancer. Sequencing produced about 130 million productive TCRbeta reads in total, an average of about 4 million reads per sample. Over 25 paired specimens, one tumor and one normal lung sample per patient, were profiled by TCRbeta CDR3 sequencing. Using bulk TCRbeta repertoires from over 14 lung cancer patients, the study set lung tumor tissue side by side with matched distant non-tumor lung tissue. The approximately 15 enrolled patients, of whom about 10 were men and 5 were women, were aged about 31 to 85 years and were diagnosed with TNM stage I to III disease. Overall study outcomes, separate from this receptor: TCR diversity (inverse Simpson) was significantly higher in tumor than in normal lung tissue (roughly 430 vs 170, P = 0.0075, Mann-Whitney U test). A significantly larger cumulative share of the repertoire was made up by the top 100 clones in normal lung than in tumor tissue. Significantly higher TCR diversity was found in younger patients, and higher tumor TCR diversity was associated with shorter overall and disease-free survival. Peripheral blood was not sequenced, so blood TCRbeta repertoires were not examined in the lung cancer patients of the study. The sequencing platform is not named in the methods, and unique molecular identifiers are not mentioned. The cohort had only 15 patients, and the authors noted that larger samples and more detailed clinical data are needed.

The CDR3 is made up of 13 amino acids, end residues included. CDR3 DNA is the only sequence kept; it has 39 bases, read in frame from the first base. From the germline V gene, CDR1 is SGHAT and CDR2 is FQNNGV. The sample holds one count of this clonotype. The specificity of this receptor is unknown. Because it lacks the conserved phenylalanine or tryptophan at the end, this CDR3 is likely a read error. RNA was extracted from bulk unsorted tissue and checked for quality with a NanoDrop ND-1000 and an Agilent 2100. Donors were newly diagnosed lung cancer patients admitted for thoracic surgery in China between August and November 2014, without prior chemotherapy. Anyone who had undergone radiotherapy or chemotherapy before, or who had another cancer at the same time, was left out of the study. Surgical tissue pieces of about 1-2.1 cm3 were preserved in RNAlater solution and stored at -80 °C until use.

Library preparation was by multiplex PCR. The instrument given in TCRdb is Illumina HiSeq 2500. TCRbeta libraries were constructed through three rounds of nested PCR with primers (Table S4) according to protocols adapted from ARM-PCR. Before sequencing, PCR products of 200-500 bp were cut from the gel and purified using the QIAquick gel extraction kit. Per the original workflow: Reads were cleaned using Trimmomatic, were merged into complete CDR3 sequences using FLASH, and were assigned to V(D)J germline segments using MiTCR. VDJtools was used to compute clonal diversity as the inverse Simpson's index. Productive reads were defined as in-frame sequences without a premature stop codon. Starting from the raw public reads, TCRdb applied fastp trimming at Q25, assembled clones with MiXCR and retained in-frame beta chains. Merged by CDR3 protein, the rows form single entries marked with the most common genes and DNA. The V and J calls follow TCRdb's processing rather than the paper's. In this sample the table shows about 200,000 distinct CDR3 sequences, roughly 70% of which occur a single time. The ten most abundant clones make up around 25% of the sample.

The sequence was collected from a man in his sixties with non-small cell lung cancer. The chain joins TRBV11-2 to TRBJ1-1; perhaps TRBD1 is the D gene, with 6 bases matching. Sample: lung tumor tissue. The CDR3 sequence is CVSSSHRVSEAFL. Here is the DNA: TGTGTCAGCAGCTCCCACAGGGTGAGTGAAGCTTTCCTT.